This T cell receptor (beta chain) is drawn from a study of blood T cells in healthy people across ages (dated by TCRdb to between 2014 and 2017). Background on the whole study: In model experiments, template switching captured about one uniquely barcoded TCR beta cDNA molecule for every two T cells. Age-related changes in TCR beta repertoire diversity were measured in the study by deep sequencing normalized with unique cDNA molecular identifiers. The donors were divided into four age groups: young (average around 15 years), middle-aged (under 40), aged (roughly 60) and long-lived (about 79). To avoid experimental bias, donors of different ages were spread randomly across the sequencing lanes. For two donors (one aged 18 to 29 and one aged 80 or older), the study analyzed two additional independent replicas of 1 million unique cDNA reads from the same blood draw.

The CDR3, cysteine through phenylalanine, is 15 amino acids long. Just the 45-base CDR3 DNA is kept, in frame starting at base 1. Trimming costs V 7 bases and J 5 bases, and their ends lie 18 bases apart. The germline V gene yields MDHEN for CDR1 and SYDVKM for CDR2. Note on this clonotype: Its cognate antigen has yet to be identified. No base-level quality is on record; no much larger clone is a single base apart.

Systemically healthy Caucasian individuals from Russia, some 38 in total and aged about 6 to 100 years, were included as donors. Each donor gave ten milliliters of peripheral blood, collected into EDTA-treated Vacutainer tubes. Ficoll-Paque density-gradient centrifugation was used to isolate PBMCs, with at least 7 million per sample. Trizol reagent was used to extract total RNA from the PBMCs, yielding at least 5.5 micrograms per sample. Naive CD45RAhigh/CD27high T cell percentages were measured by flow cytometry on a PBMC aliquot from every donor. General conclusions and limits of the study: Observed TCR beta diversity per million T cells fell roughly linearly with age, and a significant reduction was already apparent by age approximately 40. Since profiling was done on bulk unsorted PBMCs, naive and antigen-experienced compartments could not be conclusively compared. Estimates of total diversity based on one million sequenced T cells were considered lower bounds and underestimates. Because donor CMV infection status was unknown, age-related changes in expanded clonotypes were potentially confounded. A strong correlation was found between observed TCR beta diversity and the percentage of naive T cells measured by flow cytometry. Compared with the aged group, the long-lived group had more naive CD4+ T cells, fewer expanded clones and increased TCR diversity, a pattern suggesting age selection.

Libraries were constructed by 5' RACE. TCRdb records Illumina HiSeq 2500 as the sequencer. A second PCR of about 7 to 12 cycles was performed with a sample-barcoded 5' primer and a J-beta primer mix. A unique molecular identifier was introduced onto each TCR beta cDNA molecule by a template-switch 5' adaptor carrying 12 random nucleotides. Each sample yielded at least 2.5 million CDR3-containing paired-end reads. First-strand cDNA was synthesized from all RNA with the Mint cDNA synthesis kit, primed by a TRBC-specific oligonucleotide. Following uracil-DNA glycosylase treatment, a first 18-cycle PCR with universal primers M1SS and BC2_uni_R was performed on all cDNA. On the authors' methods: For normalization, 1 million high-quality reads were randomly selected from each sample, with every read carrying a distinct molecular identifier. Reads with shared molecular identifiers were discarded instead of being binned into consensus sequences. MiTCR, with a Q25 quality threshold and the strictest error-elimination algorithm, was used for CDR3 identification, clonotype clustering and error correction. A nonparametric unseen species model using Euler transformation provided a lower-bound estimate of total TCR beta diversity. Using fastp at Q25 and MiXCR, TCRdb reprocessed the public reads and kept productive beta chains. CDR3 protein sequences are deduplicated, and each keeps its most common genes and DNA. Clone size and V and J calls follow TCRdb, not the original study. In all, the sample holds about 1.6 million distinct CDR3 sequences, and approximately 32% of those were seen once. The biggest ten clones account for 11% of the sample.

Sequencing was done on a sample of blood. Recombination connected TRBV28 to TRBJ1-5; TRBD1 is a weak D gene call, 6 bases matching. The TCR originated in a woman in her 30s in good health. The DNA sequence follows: TGTGCCAGCATCCTAGGGTCGGGGGGCTATCAGCCCCAGCATTTT. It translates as CASILGSGGYQPQHF.